This TCR beta chain was obtained from a study of vaccination effects on CD4 cells after COVID-19. Researchers isolated CD4+ T cells once roughly ten days of culture had elapsed. Notes on the study in general: Clones from infection and from vaccination both contracted markedly late after vaccination.

A remark on this clone: Antigen unknown.

The method was immunoSEQ multiplex PCR; TCRdb's version includes in-frame clones alone and lacks a portion of them. The sample has tens of thousands of clones, under 85% seen once; the top ten hold around 21%. The source material was CD4+ T cells from PBMCs cultured without peptide, sampled before COVID-19 vaccination. This TCR came from a human donor who had a prior SARS-CoV-2 infection.

The CDR3 bases are TGTGCCAGAAATAGGAGCTCCTACAATGAGCAGTTCTTC. It is translated as CARNRSSYNEQFF. The V gene is TRBV9, the J gene TRBJ2-1; D gene unclear. Germline CDR1 and CDR2: SGDLS and YYNGEE. This CDR3 is built from 13 residues. V dropped 8 bases and J dropped 0 bases, with 9 bases sitting between them. The full variable domain, completed using reference TRBV9 and TRBJ2-1, is DSGVTQTPKHLITATGQRVTLRCSPRSGDLSVYWYQQSLDQGLQFLIQYYNGEERAKGNILERFSAQQFPDLHSELNLSSLELGDSALYFCARNRSSYNEQFFGPGTRLTVL.